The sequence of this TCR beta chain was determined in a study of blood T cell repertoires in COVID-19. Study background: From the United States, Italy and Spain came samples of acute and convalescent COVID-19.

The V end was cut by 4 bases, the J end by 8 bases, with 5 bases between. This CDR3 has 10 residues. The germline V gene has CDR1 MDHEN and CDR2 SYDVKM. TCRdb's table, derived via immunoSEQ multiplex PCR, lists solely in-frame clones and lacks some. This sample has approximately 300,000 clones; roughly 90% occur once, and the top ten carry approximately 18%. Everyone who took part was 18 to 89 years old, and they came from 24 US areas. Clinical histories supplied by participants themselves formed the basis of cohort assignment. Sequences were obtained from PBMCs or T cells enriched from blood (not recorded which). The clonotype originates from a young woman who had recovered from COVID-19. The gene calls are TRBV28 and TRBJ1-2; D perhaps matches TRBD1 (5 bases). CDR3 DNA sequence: TGTGCCAGCAGTTCAGGGGGCTACACCTTC. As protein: CASSSGGYTF.